The 3 T cell receptor beta chains below come from one sample, sequenced in a study of radiation and T cells in renal cell carcinoma. The time point: baseline pretreatment blood. Stated treatment: 15 Gy SBRT to primary tumor, nephrectomy 4 weeks later. Repertoires were generated with immunoSEQ multiplex PCR, while TCRdb's copy carries only in-frame clones and drops some. The table records about 49,000 clones, approximately 80% of them present only once. Specimen: blood, collected from a patient whose treatment included radiotherapy and nephrectomy. The receptors derive from a woman aged 70 to 79 with renal cell carcinoma.

V gene TRBV5-1 combines with J gene TRBJ2-1; no clear D gene. Germline V lookup: CDR1 SGHRS, CDR2 YFSETQ. This CDR3 is 11 amino acids long. V was cut by 4 bases and J by 10 bases, with 9 bases left in between. CDR3 in amino acids: CASSQFGEQFF. Here the CDR3 DNA reads TGCGCCAGCAGCCAATTCGGAGAGCAGTTCTTC.

The chain combines TRBV2 with TRBJ1-2, with D perhaps TRBD1 (5 bases). V lost 6 bases to trimming and J lost 1 base, with 12 bases between them. Germline lookup yields CDR1 SNHLY and CDR2 FYNNEI. The CDR3 covers 14 residues. This CDR3 reads CASSATDVNYGYTF. The CDR3 DNA reads TGTGCCAGCAGCGCGACAGATGTTAACTATGGCTACACCTTC.

V usage is TRBV7-6 and J usage is TRBJ2-5; 11 bases are shared with TRBD2. Germline CDR1 SGHVS, CDR2 FNYEAQ. V trimming: 6 bases; J trimming: 5 bases; junction bases outside the gene matches: 5. This CDR3 contains 14 residues. CDR3 in DNA: TGTGCCAGCAGAAATAGCGGGAGGGCGGAGACCCAGTACTTC. This gives the protein CASRNSGRAETQYF. Full variable domain (missing parts from reference TRBV7-6 and TRBJ2-5): GAGVSQSPRYKVTKRGQDVALRCDPISGHVSLYWYRQALGQGPEFLTYFNYEAQQDKSGLPNDRFSAERPEGSISTLTIQRTEQRDSAMYRCASRNSGRAETQYFGPGTRLLVL.